This is a list of T cell receptor beta chains from one sample in a study of early T cells in non-severe SARS-CoV-2 infection. TCRdb independently ran MiXCR on the 5' RACE reads; one entry per CDR3 protein. The sample includes tens of thousands of distinct CDR3 sequences, 5% to 7% seen only once; the top ten take about 5.5%. Sample: whole blood. All receptors come from an adult who was a healthcare worker with PCR-confirmed SARS-CoV-2 infection or an uninfected control (not recorded which). The CDR3 runs from the conserved cysteine through the conserved F or W. The order of the fields is J gene, clone size, D gene, CDR3 length, V gene, CDR3 protein, CDR3 DNA. D genes are given only for firm matches. The listing skips clone size in some rows; elsewhere it reads once, few, many or a size class.

TRBJ2-1 | few | TRBD2 | 14 | TRBV19 | CASAPTGLAGEKFF | TGTGCCTCAGCACCCACGGGACTAGCGGGAGAGAAGTTCTTC
TRBJ2-4 | many | . | 15 | TRBV7-2 | CASSLWGGGENIQYF | TGTGCCAGCAGCCTTTGGGGAGGTGGCGAAAACATTCAGTACTTC
TRBJ2-7 | many | . | 16 | TRBV7-2 | CASSPGTQPRSYEQYF | TGTGCCAGCAGCCCCGGGACGCAACCTCGCTCCTACGAGCAGTACTTC
TRBJ2-3 | many | . | 13 | TRBV6-4 | CASSDSDTDTQYF | TGTGCCAGCAGTGACTCTGACACAGATACGCAGTATTTT
TRBJ2-3 | . | . | 16 | TRBV7-9 | CASSLSGEDLTDTQYF | TGTGCCAGCAGCTTATCCGGGGAGGATCTCACAGATACGCAGTATTTT
TRBJ2-7 | . | . | 13 | TRBV5-1 | CASSLTGIYEQYF | TGCGCCAGCAGCTTGACTGGGATCTACGAGCAGTACTTC
TRBJ2-2 | many | . | 15 | TRBV11-3 | CASSLQGLGAGELFF | TGTGCCAGCAGCTTACAGGGGCTGGGGGCCGGGGAGCTGTTTTTT
TRBJ2-4 | few | . | 14 | TRBV7-9 | CASSFSVGSNIQYF | TGTGCCAGCAGCTTCTCGGTAGGGTCAAACATTCAGTACTTC
TRBJ2-3 | few | . | 17 | TRBV27 | CASSSAPSEPQGDTQYF | TGTGCCAGCAGTTCCGCCCCTAGCGAACCTCAGGGCGATACGCAGTATTTT
TRBJ2-2 | few | . | 16 | TRBV11-2 | CASSPFGGVTAGELFF | TGTGCCAGCAGCCCGTTCGGGGGAGTGACCGCCGGGGAGCTGTTTTTT
TRBJ2-2 | . | . | 14 | TRBV10-2 | CATHGDLNTGELFF | TGCGCCACCCATGGGGACCTGAACACCGGGGAGCTGTTTTTT
TRBJ2-1 | . | . | 14 | TRBV29-1 | CSALLPGLYNEQFF | TGCAGCGCCCTCTTACCGGGCCTCTACAATGAGCAGTTCTTC
TRBJ1-1 | many | . | 12 | TRBV20-1 | CSATQGGGEAFF | TGCAGTGCTACACAGGGAGGGGGTGAAGCTTTCTTT
TRBJ1-1 | many | TRBD1 | 13 | TRBV12-3/TRBV12-4 | CASSSRTGPEAFF | TGTGCCAGCAGTTCTCGGACAGGACCCGAAGCTTTCTTT
TRBJ1-2 | many | . | 12 | TRBV6-5 | CASTRGGKGYTF | TGTGCCAGCACACGGGGTGGGAAGGGCTACACCTTC
TRBJ2-7 | . | . | 14 | TRBV5-5 | CASALGTSNYEQYF | TGTGCCAGCGCCTTGGGTACCTCTAACTACGAGCAGTACTTC
TRBJ2-7 | many | TRBD2 | 17 | TRBV7-8 | CASSLNPGLAGTYEQYF | TGTGCCAGCAGCTTGAACCCGGGACTAGCGGGAACCTACGAGCAGTACTTC
TRBJ2-2 | few | . | 14 | TRBV7-3 | CASSLMANTGELFF | TGTGCCAGCAGCTTAATGGCTAACACCGGGGAGCTGTTTTTT
TRBJ2-1 | . | . | 13 | TRBV7-2 | CASSLSGREAPFF | TGTGCCAGCAGCTTATCAGGGCGGGAAGCTCCGTTCTTC
TRBJ2-5 | many | . | 17 | TRBV20-1 | CSARADQGGRPGETQYF | TGCAGTGCTAGAGCAGATCAGGGGGGACGGCCGGGAGAGACCCAGTACTTC
TRBJ2-3 | many | . | 14 | TRBV29-1 | CSVEESPYTDTQYF | TGCAGCGTTGAAGAGTCTCCCTACACAGATACGCAGTATTTT
TRBJ2-3 | few | . | 16 | TRBV9 | CASGTTGGGASDTQYF | TGTGCCAGCGGCACCACTGGCGGAGGGGCTTCAGATACGCAGTATTTT
TRBJ1-1 | few | . | 14 | TRBV9 | CASSVGGGGNEAFF | TGTGCCAGCAGCGTAGGAGGAGGGGGTAATGAAGCTTTCTTT
TRBJ2-1 | many | . | 13 | TRBV6-2/TRBV6-3 | CASSYPYGSEQFF | TGTGCCAGCAGTTACCCCTACGGGAGTGAGCAGTTCTTC
TRBJ2-3 | many | . | 13 | TRBV7-6 | CASSLRRGDTQYF | TGTGCCAGCAGCTTACGGAGAGGAGATACGCAGTATTTT
TRBJ1-5 | medium-sized | TRBD1 | 14 | TRBV12-3/TRBV12-4 | CASRPGTVNQPQHF | TGTGCCAGCAGACCTGGGACAGTAAATCAGCCCCAGCATTTT
TRBJ2-5 | many | . | 15 | TRBV10-3 | CAISEFEPYQETQYF | TGTGCCATCAGTGAGTTCGAGCCGTACCAAGAGACCCAGTACTTC
TRBJ2-1 | many | . | 16 | TRBV18 | CASSPPGSRTYNEQFF | TGTGCCAGCTCACCACCCGGTTCCAGGACCTACAATGAGCAGTTCTTC
TRBJ2-7 | few | . | 12 | TRBV28 | CASSPRIYEQYF | TGTGCCAGCAGCCCGCGAATCTACGAGCAGTACTTC
TRBJ2-3 | . | TRBD2 | 15 | TRBV3-1 | CASSQLAGNPDTQYF | TGTGCCAGCAGCCAACTAGCGGGAAATCCAGATACGCAGTATTTT
TRBJ2-7 | . | . | 16 | TRBV9 | CASSAGGSGAVYEQYF | TGTGCCAGCAGCGCAGGGGGTAGCGGGGCCGTCTACGAGCAGTACTTC
TRBJ1-1 | . | . | 15 | TRBV4-1 | CASSQDARGGAEAFF | TGCGCCAGCAGCCAAGATGCGCGGGGAGGAGCTGAAGCTTTCTTT
TRBJ2-6 | few | . | 15 | TRBV5-6 | CASSLGLSGANVLTF | TGTGCCAGCAGCTTGGGACTTTCTGGGGCCAACGTCCTGACTTTC
TRBJ2-5 | many | . | 15 | TRBV7-8 | CASLPAGSGTMTQYF | TGTGCCAGCCTCCCGGCTGGGTCGGGCACTATGACCCAGTACTTC
TRBJ1-6 | many | . | 17 | TRBV4-1 | CASSPRYRDSYNSPLHF | TGCGCCAGCAGCCCGCGTTATCGGGACTCCTATAATTCACCCCTCCACTTT
TRBJ2-7 | many | . | 15 | TRBV20-1 | CSARKGGLVSYEQYF | TGCAGTGCTAGAAAGGGGGGGCTAGTCTCCTACGAGCAGTACTTC
TRBJ1-4 | many | . | 13 | TRBV30 | CAWSTQSNEKLFF | TGTGCCTGGTCAACACAGTCGAATGAAAAACTGTTTTTT
TRBJ1-1 | . | . | 12 | TRBV20-1 | CSARDVAGEAFF | TGCAGTGCTAGAGATGTCGCAGGGGAAGCTTTCTTT
TRBJ2-5 | many | TRBD2 | 16 | TRBV7-7 | CASSLAGTRAGETQYF | TGTGCCAGCAGCTTGGCCGGGACTAGGGCTGGAGAGACCCAGTACTTC
TRBJ2-2 | many | TRBD1 | 15 | TRBV6-1 | CASKTGTGEAGELFF | TGTGCCAGCAAAACCGGGACAGGGGAGGCCGGGGAGCTGTTTTTT
TRBJ1-1 | many | . | 13 | TRBV7-9 | CASSSGVSTEAFF | TGTGCCAGCAGCTCCGGGGTATCGACTGAAGCTTTCTTT
TRBJ2-1 | many | TRBD2 | 15 | TRBV30 | CAWRAGTSGGDEQFF | TGTGCCTGGAGAGCAGGGACTAGCGGGGGGGATGAGCAGTTCTTC
TRBJ2-5 | few | TRBD2 | 16 | TRBV6-5 | CASSGGLAGVSETQYF | TGTGCCAGCAGCGGTGGACTAGCGGGAGTATCAGAGACCCAGTACTTC
TRBJ2-1 | . | TRBD2 | 14 | TRBV10-3 | CAIATSGRVDEQFF | TGTGCCATCGCTACTAGCGGGAGGGTCGATGAGCAGTTCTTC
TRBJ2-2 | . | . | 14 | TRBV27 | CASSLSRQRRELFF | TGTGCCAGCAGTTTGTCCCGACAAAGGAGGGAGCTGTTTTTT
TRBJ2-7 | . | . | 13 | TRBV11-2 | CASSLAPWDEQYF | TGTGCCAGCAGCTTAGCGCCCTGGGACGAGCAGTACTTC
TRBJ2-1 | . | . | 13 | TRBV10-2 | CARASERYNEQFF | TGCGCCAGGGCCTCAGAAAGGTACAATGAGCAGTTCTTC
TRBJ1-6 | . | . | 17 | TRBV4-3 | CASSQEHSPAKNSPLHF | TGCGCCAGCAGCCAAGAACACAGCCCCGCGAAAAATTCACCCCTCCACTTT
TRBJ1-1 | few | . | 13 | TRBV25-1 | CASRAGINTEAFF | TGTGCCAGCAGAGCAGGGATTAACACTGAAGCTTTCTTT
TRBJ1-6 | many | . | 13 | TRBV28 | CASTQGLNSPLHF | TGTGCCAGCACTCAGGGCCTAAATTCACCCCTCCACTTT